The 7 T cell receptor beta chains below were found in one sample sequenced in a study of cytomegalovirus exposure and HLA in healthy donors. Profiled with immunoSEQ multiplex PCR; TCRdb holds only in-frame clones, not every one. The top ten hold less than 9% of the sample, which has approximately 190,000 clones, more than 75% seen once. What was sequenced was PBMCs. Receptors originate from a man younger than 30 in good health and CMV-seropositive.

The J gene is TRBJ2-1, the V gene TRBV7-9; the D is unclear. The germline V gene encodes CDR1 SEHNR and CDR2 FQNEAQ (reference sequence). This CDR3 contains 13 residues. V was cut by 0 bases and J by 8 bases, with 8 bases left in between. The CDR3 spells CASSLAGGYEQFF. The DNA for the CDR3 is TGTGCCAGCAGCTTAGCCGGCGGTTATGAGCAGTTCTTC.

The chain combines TRBV14 with TRBJ2-1, with TRBD1 as a possible D gene (5 bases). The CDR3 is 15 residues long. Looked up from germline, CDR1 is SGHDN and CDR2 is FVKESK. Trimming stripped 0 bases from V and 4 bases from J, with 10 bases between. CDR3: CASSQEGRVYNEQFF. CDR3 nucleotides: TGTGCCAGCAGCCAAGAGGGCAGGGTATACAATGAGCAGTTCTTC.

The gene calls are TRBV6-1 and TRBJ2-7, with 8 bases lining up with TRBD2. The CDR3 covers 14 residues. Germline assignment: CDR1 MNHNS and CDR2 SASEGT. V lost 8 bases, J lost 3 bases, and 9 bases stayed unmatched. CDR3 DNA sequence: TGTGCCAGCGAACTAGCGGAGGCGAACTACGAGCAGTACTTC. Translating gives CASELAEANYEQYF.

The genes are TRBV20-1 and TRBJ2-7; no reliable D call. CDR3 length: 11 amino acids. The germline V gene encodes CDR1 DFQATT and CDR2 SNEGSKA (reference sequence). V was trimmed by 6 bases and J by 0 bases, leaving 6 bases between them. The CDR3 DNA sequence: TGCAGTGCCCCGTTCTCCTACGAGCAGTACTTC. Translated: CSAPFSYEQYF.

The CDR3 loop reads CASSDSPGGGGTDTQYF. CDR3 bases: TGTGCCAGCAGTGACTCGCCCGGCGGTGGAGGCACAGATACGCAGTATTTT. The V gene is TRBV6-4, the J gene TRBJ2-3; no clear D gene. Germline V lookup: CDR1 MRHNA, CDR2 SNTAGT. The germline V and J ends were trimmed by 0 bases and 1 base, with 14 bases remaining between them. The CDR3 is made up of 17 amino acids.

This clone was found a few times. This chain joins TRBV19 and TRBJ1-1; D call uncertain. V lost 4 bases, J lost 1 base, and 13 bases lay in between. In germline, CDR1 is LNHDA, CDR2 SQIVND (reference sequence). This CDR3 has 15 amino acids. CDR3 amino acids: CASSNGLPANTEAFF. For the CDR3, the DNA is TGTGCCAGTAGTAATGGGCTCCCTGCGAACACTGAAGCTTTCTTT. The complete variable domain, with remaining parts taken from reference TRBV19 and TRBJ1-1, reads DGGITQSPKYLFRKEGQNVTLSCEQNLNHDAMYWYRQDPGQGLRLIYYSQIVNDFQKGDIAEGYSVSREKKESFPLTVTSAQKNPTAFYLCASSNGLPANTEAFFGQGTRLTVV.

The J gene is TRBJ1-2, the V gene TRBV6-1; D remains unclear. The CDR3 has 14 amino acids. The V gene's germline CDR1 is MNHNS and CDR2 SASEGT. Trimming removed 0 bases at V and 2 bases at J, with 7 bases between. The CDR3 DNA sequence: TGTGCCAGCAGTGAAGCGACCGGGAACTATGGCTACACCTTC. It yields the protein CASSEATGNYGYTF.